This is a list of T cell receptor beta chains from one sample in a study of CD8+CD57+ T cells in acquired aplastic anemia. TCRdb re-called the reads with MiXCR, one entry per CDR3 protein. The sample carries 100,000 to 150,000 distinct CDR3 sequences, approximately 61% recorded once. The sequenced sample was sorted CD4+, CD8+, or CD8+CD57+ T cells (not recorded which) from PBMCs. All receptors come from a human donor with aplastic anemia. The CDR3 runs from the conserved cysteine through the conserved F or W. D genes are given only for firm matches. A clone size is listed for some rows: how often the clone was seen (once, few, many), or a class if it is expanded.

TRBV11-2	TRBJ2-3	NA	NA	CASSLVPWRSTDTQYF	TGTGCCAGCAGCTTAGTCCCATGGCGAAGCACAGATACGCAGTATTTT
TRBV19	TRBJ2-7	NA	NA	CASSILAGSHEQYF	TGTGCCAGTAGTATCTTGGCCGGGAGCCACGAGCAGTACTTC
TRBV11-1	TRBJ2-7	once	NA	CASSFAVGLSSYEQYF	TGTGCCAGCAGCTTTGCCGTGGGCTTGAGCTCCTACGAGCAGTACTTC
TRBV10-1	TRBJ2-5	few	NA	CASSGQIQETQYF	TGCGCCAGCAGTGGGCAGATACAAGAGACCCAGTACTTC
TRBV24-1	TRBJ1-5	NA	TRBD1	CATSAGTGFNQPQHF	TGTGCCACCAGTGCTGGGACAGGTTTCAATCAGCCCCAGCATTTT
TRBV2	TRBJ2-4	many	TRBD1	CASSDGQGRPKNIQYF	TGTGCCAGCAGTGATGGACAGGGTCGGCCCAAAAACATTCAGTACTTC
TRBV12-3/TRBV12-4	TRBJ2-6	NA	TRBD1	CASSFQTGTGANVLTF	TGTGCCAGCAGTTTTCAGACAGGGACCGGGGCCAACGTCCTGACTTTC
TRBV13	TRBJ1-2	many	NA	CASSLWGGGDYGYTF	TGTGCCAGCAGCTTGTGGGGCGGGGGTGATTATGGCTACACCTTC
TRBV19	TRBJ2-7	few	TRBD2	CASSRGGYEQYF	TGTGCCAGTAGTCGGGGGGGCTACGAGCAGTACTTC
TRBV24-1	TRBJ2-5	NA	NA	CATLRDPQETQYF	TGTGCCACCCTCCGGGACCCTCAAGAGACCCAGTACTTC
TRBV25-1	TRBJ2-1	few	TRBD1	CASSEGTAAHEQFF	TGTGCCAGCAGTGAAGGGACAGCAGCCCATGAGCAGTTCTTC
TRBV15	TRBJ2-7	NA	NA	CATSRDGEYHEQYF	TGTGCCACCAGCAGAGATGGAGAGTACCACGAGCAGTACTTT